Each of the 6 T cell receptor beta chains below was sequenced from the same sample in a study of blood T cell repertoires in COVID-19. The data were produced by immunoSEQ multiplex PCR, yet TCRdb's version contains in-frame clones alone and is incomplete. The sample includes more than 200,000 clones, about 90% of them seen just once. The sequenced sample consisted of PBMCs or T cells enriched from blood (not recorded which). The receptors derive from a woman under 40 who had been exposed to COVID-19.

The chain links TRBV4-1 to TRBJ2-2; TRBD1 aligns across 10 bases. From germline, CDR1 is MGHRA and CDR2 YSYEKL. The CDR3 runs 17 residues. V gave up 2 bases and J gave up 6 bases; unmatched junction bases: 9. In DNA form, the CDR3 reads TGCGCCAGCAGCCAAAGACAGGGGGCGTCTTCTCCCGGGGAGCTGTTTTTT. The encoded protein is CASSQRQGASSPGELFF.

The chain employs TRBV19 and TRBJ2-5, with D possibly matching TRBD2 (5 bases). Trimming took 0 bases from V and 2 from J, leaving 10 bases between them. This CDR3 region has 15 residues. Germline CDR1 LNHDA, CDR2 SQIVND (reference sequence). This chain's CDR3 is CASSIDGVDQETQYF. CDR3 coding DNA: TGTGCCAGTAGTATAGACGGGGTGGATCAAGAGACCCAGTACTTC. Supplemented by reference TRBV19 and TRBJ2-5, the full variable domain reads DGGITQSPKYLFRKEGQNVTLSCEQNLNHDAMYWYRQDPGQGLRLIYYSQIVNDFQKGDIAEGYSVSREKKESFPLTVTSAQKNPTAFYLCASSIDGVDQETQYFGPGTRLLVL.

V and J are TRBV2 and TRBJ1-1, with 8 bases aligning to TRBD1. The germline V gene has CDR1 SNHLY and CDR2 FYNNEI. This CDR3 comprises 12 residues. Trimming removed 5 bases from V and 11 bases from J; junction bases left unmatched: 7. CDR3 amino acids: CASSIAGTGAFF. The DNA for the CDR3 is TGTGCCAGCAGTATCGCAGGGACAGGCGCTTTCTTT. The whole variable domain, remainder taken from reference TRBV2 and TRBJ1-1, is EPEVTQTPSHQVTQMGQEVILRCVPISNHLYFYWYRQILGQKVEFLVSFYNNEISEKSEIFDDQFSVERPDGSNFTLKIRSTKLEDSAMYFCASSIAGTGAFFGQGTRLTVV.

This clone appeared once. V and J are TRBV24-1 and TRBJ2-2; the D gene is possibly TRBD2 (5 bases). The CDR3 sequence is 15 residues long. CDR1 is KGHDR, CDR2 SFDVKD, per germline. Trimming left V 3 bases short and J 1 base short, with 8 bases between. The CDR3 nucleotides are TGTGCCACCAGTGATCCCCGGGGGAACACCGGGGAGCTGTTTTTT. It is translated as CATSDPRGNTGELFF.

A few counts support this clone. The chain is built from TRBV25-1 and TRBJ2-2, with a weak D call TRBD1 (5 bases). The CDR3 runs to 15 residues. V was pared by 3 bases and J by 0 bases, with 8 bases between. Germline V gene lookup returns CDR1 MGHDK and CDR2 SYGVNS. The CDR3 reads CASSETVSNTGELFF. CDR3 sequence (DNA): TGTGCCAGCAGTGAGACAGTCTCGAACACCGGGGAGCTGTTTTTT.

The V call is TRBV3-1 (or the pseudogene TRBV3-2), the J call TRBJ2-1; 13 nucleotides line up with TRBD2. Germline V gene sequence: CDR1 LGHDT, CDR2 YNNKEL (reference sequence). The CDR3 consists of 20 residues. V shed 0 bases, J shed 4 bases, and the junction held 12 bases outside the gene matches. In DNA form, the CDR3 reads TGTGCCAGCAGCCAAGATTCCATACTAGCGGGAGGGCCCACATACAATGAGCAGTTCTTC. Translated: CASSQDSILAGGPTYNEQFF.